The 3 T cell receptor beta chains listed next were all sequenced from one sample in a study of T cell changes during pregnancy in multiple sclerosis. Using immunoSEQ multiplex PCR, the repertoire was profiled, and TCRdb retains in-frame clones only, with some absent. Among about 41,000 clones listed, 85% to 95% were seen once. This sample comprised CD8+ T cells from peripheral blood mononuclear cells, obtained in the third trimester of pregnancy. The receptors here all came from a female donor with multiple sclerosis, enrolled in a pregnancy study.

The V call is TRBV7-6, the J call TRBJ2-1; 14 nucleotides line up with TRBD2. Germline V CDR1 and CDR2: SGHVS, FNYEAQ. V was pared by 5 bases and J by 1 base, with 7 bases of the junction left unmatched. CDR3 length: 18 amino acids. The CDR3 DNA reads as TGTGCCAGCAGCCTGGGACTAGCGGGAGAAGAATCCTACAATGAGCAGTTCTTC. The encoded protein is CASSLGLAGEESYNEQFF. Variable domain in full (rest from reference TRBV7-6 and TRBJ2-1): GAGVSQSPRYKVTKRGQDVALRCDPISGHVSLYWYRQALGQGPEFLTYFNYEAQQDKSGLPNDRFSAERPEGSISTLTIQRTEQRDSAMYRCASSLGLAGEESYNEQFFGPGTRLTVL.

CDR3 DNA sequence: TGCGCCACCCAGGACACTGAAGCTTTCTTT. Its translation is CATQDTEAFF. The chain joins TRBV10-2 to TRBJ1-1; no definite D call. This CDR3 comprises 10 residues. In germline, CDR1 is WSHSY, CDR2 SAAADI. V lost 10 bases, J lost 3 bases, and 6 bases lay in between.

This clone has just a few counts. The CDR3 DNA reads TGTGCCAGCAGCCCAGGATACACCGGGGAGCTGTTTTTT. Translated: CASSPGYTGELFF. The V and J genes are TRBV7-3 and TRBJ2-2; D remains ambiguous. Per the germline V gene, CDR1 is SGHTA and CDR2 is FQGTGA. V was pared by 5 bases and J by 3 bases, with 7 bases between. The CDR3 is 13 amino acids.